The subject of this entry is one T cell receptor (beta chain). The target antigen is unknown. Amplification used 60 Vbeta primers and 13 Jbeta primers. This table comes from immunoSEQ multiplex PCR, and its TCRdb copy is limited to in-frame clones, with some not included. The repertoire consists of around 130,000 clones, with 84% occurring once and the leading ten covering approximately 2.4%. The entry originates in a study of cytomegalovirus exposure and HLA in healthy donors. Overall study results and limits: Later analysis demonstrated an association between a missense DCLRE1C variant and TCR beta V- and J-gene trimming. Reports described diagnosis of cytomegalovirus status by the classifier as highly specific and sensitive.

Germline assignment: CDR1 LNHDA and CDR2 SQIVND (reference sequence). The CDR3 is 15 residues long. Trimming stripped 3 bases from V and 2 bases from J, with 13 bases between. J is TRBJ2-5 and V is TRBV19; a weak D match, TRBD2 (7 bases). The sample taken for sequencing was PBMCs. The TCR comes from a man aged 50-59 years in good health and CMV-seronegative. CDR3: CASSMWGGLQETQYF. CDR3 DNA sequence: TGTGCCAGTAGTATGTGGGGGGGCCTTCAAGAGACCCAGTACTTC.